The subject of this entry is one TCR beta chain. Its target is not known. Read data end 3 residues before the CDR3 end; the end is taken from the germline J gene. TCRdb's table, derived via immunoSEQ multiplex PCR, lists solely in-frame clones and lacks some. This sample's table reports about 39,000 clones. CDR3 length: 15 amino acids. Germline V gene data show CDR1 as LGHNA and CDR2 as YNFKEQ. V lost 0 bases and J 4 bases, leaving 12 bases between the germline ends. The data were taken from a study of T cells in women clearing cervical HPV infection. Overall study: With HLA typing for only a few women, HLA confounding remains possible. Overall study findings and caveats: TRBV6-7 relative abundance averaged approximately 0.1% in cases and under 0.2% in controls.

Material for sequencing was blood buffy coat. This clonotype originated in a woman aged 18 to 75 with a cervical HPV16 infection that either progressed to CIN3+ or cleared (not recorded which). The rearrangement uses TRBV4-2 and TRBJ1-2; D possibly corresponds to TRBD1 (6 bases). Partial CDR3 DNA: TGTGCCAGCAGCCAAGAGGGCAGGGGAGGCTATGGC. Protein: CASSQEGRGGYG. The whole CDR3 reads CASSQEGRGGYGYTF.